The rows below give T cell receptor beta chains drawn from one sample of a study of CD8 T cells in Susac syndrome. TCRdb reprocessed the immunoSEQ multiplex PCR reads with MiXCR, giving one entry per CDR3 protein. The table includes roughly 400,000 distinct CDR3 sequences, 75% to 90% detected once. Input material: CD8+ T cells from PBMCs. The source of these receptors is a human donor with multiple sclerosis. Both conserved end residues are part of each CDR3. The order of the fields is CDR3 protein, CDR3 DNA, D gene, clone size, J gene, V gene. The D gene is left open where the match is weak. Clone sizes are given selectively: once, few, many, or a class where the clone is expanded.

CSARDILGGSNDEQFF,TGCAGTGCTAGAGATATACTCGGCGGTAGTAACGATGAGCAGTTCTTC,NA,NA,TRBJ2-1,TRBV20-1
CATVWGPQGVNTEAFF,TGTGCCACAGTATGGGGTCCCCAGGGAGTGAACACTGAAGCTTTCTTT,NA,NA,TRBJ1-1,TRBV6-1
CASSPWPGSHQETQYF,TGTGCCAGCAGCCCCTGGCCAGGGAGCCACCAAGAGACCCAGTACTTC,NA,NA,TRBJ2-5,TRBV14
CASRGTGPLPEAFF,TGTGCCAGCAGGGGGACAGGACCCCTCCCTGAAGCTTTCTTT,TRBD1,NA,TRBJ1-1,TRBV6-2/TRBV6-3
CSVTGGTGELFF,TGCAGCGTGACAGGGGGGACCGGGGAGCTGTTTTTT,TRBD1,NA,TRBJ2-2,TRBV29-1
CASSTVRDIMNTEAFF,TGTGCCAGCAGTACCGTCCGGGACATCATGAACACTGAAGCTTTCTTT,NA,NA,TRBJ1-1,TRBV28
CASSQDPGRDEKLFF,TGTGCCAGCAGCCAAGACCCAGGGAGGGATGAAAAACTGTTTTTT,NA,NA,TRBJ1-4,TRBV4-2
CASSESNSPLHF,TGTGCCAGCAGCGAAAGCAATTCACCCCTCCACTTT,NA,NA,TRBJ1-6,TRBV27
CASITGAGWTEAFF,TGTGCCAGCATCACAGGGGCGGGTTGGACTGAAGCTTTCTTT,TRBD1,NA,TRBJ1-1,TRBV2
CASSITGETSAEAFF,TGTGCCAGTAGTATAACGGGGGAAACGAGCGCTGAAGCTTTCTTT,NA,once,TRBJ1-1,TRBV19
CASTLGQGLNTEAFF,TGTGCCAGCACCCTGGGACAGGGCCTAAACACTGAAGCTTTCTTT,TRBD1,once,TRBJ1-1,TRBV28
CASSSTGPQNNYGYTF,TGTGCCAGCAGTTCCACAGGGCCCCAAAATAACTATGGCTACACCTTC,NA,NA,TRBJ1-2,TRBV28
CASSPRTGSYEQYF,TGTGCCAGTAGTCCTCGGACGGGTTCCTACGAGCAGTACTTC,NA,few,TRBJ2-7,TRBV19
CASSSQTGTRSDEQYF,TGTGCCAGCAGCTCCCAAACCGGGACTAGGAGCGACGAGCAGTACTTC,TRBD2,NA,TRBJ2-7,TRBV7-2
CASSESAGGEPEAFF,TGTGCCAGCAGTGAATCGGCAGGGGGGGAGCCTGAAGCTTTCTTT,TRBD1,once,TRBJ1-1,TRBV2
CSVSWGTLNTEAFF,TGCAGCGTCTCGTGGGGAACCCTGAACACTGAAGCTTTCTTT,NA,NA,TRBJ1-1,TRBV29-1
CASSQDLLPADEQFF,TGTGCCAGCAGCCAAGATCTCCTCCCGGCCGATGAGCAGTTCTTC,NA,NA,TRBJ2-1,TRBV14
CASRILYGGSGELFF,TGTGCCAGCAGGATACTCTACGGTGGTTCCGGGGAGCTGTTTTTT,NA,NA,TRBJ2-2,TRBV6-5
CASSGLGGGDDNEQFF,TGTGCCAGCTCCGGCTTAGGGGGCGGCGACGACAATGAGCAGTTCTTC,TRBD1,NA,TRBJ2-1,TRBV2
CSASPSGEYNEQFF,TGCAGTGCTAGTCCTAGCGGGGAATACAATGAGCAGTTCTTC,TRBD2,NA,TRBJ2-1,TRBV20-1
CASSYLTGNSEILHF,TGTGCCAGCAGTTACCTGACAGGGAACAGCGAAATCCTCCACTTT,TRBD1,once,TRBJ1-6,TRBV6-5
CASSLGTGGTEAFF,TGTGCCAGCAGCTTGGGGACAGGGGGCACTGAAGCTTTCTTT,TRBD1,many,TRBJ1-1,TRBV12-3/TRBV12-4
CASSPPSGIEDEQFF,TGCGCCAGCAGCCCTCCGAGCGGGATCGAGGATGAGCAGTTCTTC,TRBD2,once,TRBJ2-1,TRBV5-1
CAWSNLAGPYNEQFF,TGTGCCTGGAGCAATCTAGCGGGGCCCTACAATGAGCAGTTCTTC,TRBD2,once,TRBJ2-1,TRBV30
CASSLSVLAGGVTEQFF,TGTGCCAGCAGTTTATCCGTACTAGCGGGAGGGGTTACTGAGCAGTTCTTC,TRBD2,NA,TRBJ2-1,TRBV27
CSARDDPNSGGILYEQYF,TGCAGTGCTAGAGATGATCCAAATAGCGGGGGCATCCTTTACGAGCAGTACTTC,TRBD2,once,TRBJ2-7,TRBV20-1
CASSLGTSNDEQYF,TGCGCCAGCAGCTTGGGGACTAGCAATGACGAGCAGTACTTC,TRBD2,NA,TRBJ2-7,TRBV5-1
CASSPAADAFKNIQYF,TGTGCCAGCTCACCAGCGGCGGACGCGTTTAAAAACATTCAGTACTTC,NA,NA,TRBJ2-4,TRBV18
CASSQLGPPADTGELFF,TGCGCCAGCAGCCAATTAGGCCCCCCTGCCGACACCGGGGAGCTGTTTTTT,NA,NA,TRBJ2-2,TRBV4-1
CSVEDDLAVYNEQFF,TGCAGCGTTGAAGATGACCTAGCGGTCTACAATGAGCAGTTCTTC,TRBD2,NA,TRBJ2-1,TRBV29-1
CASSLSQMMNTEAFF,TGTGCCAGCAGCTTATCACAGATGATGAACACTGAAGCTTTCTTT,NA,NA,TRBJ1-1,TRBV7-9
CASNNGGGETQYF,TGTGCCAGCAACAACGGCGGGGGGGAGACCCAGTACTTC,TRBD2,NA,TRBJ2-5,TRBV3-1
CASSYGLVDEQYF,TGTGCCAGCAGTTACGGGCTAGTCGACGAGCAGTACTTC,NA,NA,TRBJ2-7,TRBV6-5
CASSYKENTEAFF,TGTGCCAGCAGTTACAAAGAGAACACTGAAGCTTTCTTT,NA,few,TRBJ1-1,TRBV6-2/TRBV6-3
CASSFGVNYEQYF,TGTGCCAGCAGTTTCGGGGTAAACTACGAGCAGTACTTC,NA,NA,TRBJ2-7,TRBV27
CASSSSQGFNEQFF,TGTGCCAGCAGCTCCTCACAGGGATTCAATGAGCAGTTCTTC,NA,NA,TRBJ2-1,TRBV5-4